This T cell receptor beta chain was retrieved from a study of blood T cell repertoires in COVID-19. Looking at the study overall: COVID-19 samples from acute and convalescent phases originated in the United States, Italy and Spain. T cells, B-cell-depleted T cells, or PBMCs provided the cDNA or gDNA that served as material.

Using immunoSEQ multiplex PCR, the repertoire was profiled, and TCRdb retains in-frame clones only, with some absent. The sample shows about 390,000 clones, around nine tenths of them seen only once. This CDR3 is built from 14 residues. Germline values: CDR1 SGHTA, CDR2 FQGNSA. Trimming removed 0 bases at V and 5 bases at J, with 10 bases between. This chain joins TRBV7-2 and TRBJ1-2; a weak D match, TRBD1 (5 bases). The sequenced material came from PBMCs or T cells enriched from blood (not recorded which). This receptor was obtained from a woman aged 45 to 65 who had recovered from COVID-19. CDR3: CASSLAGDRYGYTF. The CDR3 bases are TGTGCCAGCAGCTTAGCAGGTGACAGATATGGCTACACCTTC.